This is a list of T cell receptor beta chains from one sample in a study of cytomegalovirus exposure and HLA in healthy donors. Data came from immunoSEQ multiplex PCR; TCRdb stores just in-frame clones and leaves some out. The data show some 150,000 clones, more than 70% seen once. Sequencing was carried out using PBMCs. Receptors were obtained from a man in his 60s in good health and CMV-seronegative. CDR3s include the opening cysteine and the closing phenylalanine or tryptophan. The D gene is left open where the match is weak. Expanded clones get a size class; other rows say once, few or many, or leave the size out.

V gene	D gene	clone size	J gene	CDR3 protein	CDR3 DNA
TRBV7-9	TRBD2	few	TRBJ2-3	CASSLGVGLADTDTQYF	TGTGCCAGCAGCTTAGGTGTCGGACTAGCGGACACAGATACGCAGTATTTT
TRBV15	NA	NA	TRBJ1-4	CATSRDPSAGRFNEKLFF	TGTGCCACCAGCAGAGATCCCTCGGCTGGGCGTTTTAATGAAAAACTGTTTTTT
TRBV5-6	TRBD2	few	TRBJ2-2	CASSIGLAGTGELFF	TGTGCCAGCAGCATCGGACTAGCGGGGACCGGGGAGCTGTTTTTT
TRBV30	TRBD1	NA	TRBJ1-1	CAWSVQRGRRSNTEAFF	TGTGCCTGGAGTGTACAAAGGGGGCGCAGGTCGAACACTGAAGCTTTCTTT
TRBV19	NA	few	TRBJ2-7	CASSIVQGTYEQYF	TGTGCCAGTAGTATAGTCCAGGGTACCTACGAGCAGTACTTC
TRBV5-4	NA	NA	TRBJ1-2	CASSLVRDTYGYTF	TGTGCCAGCAGCTTGGTTCGGGACACCTATGGCTACACCTTC
TRBV7-9	TRBD1	NA	TRBJ1-5	CSSSPTGGGNQPQHF	TGTTCCAGCAGCCCCACAGGGGGGGGCAATCAGCCCCAGCATTTT
TRBV30	TRBD2	NA	TRBJ2-3	CVQTVGLADSDTQYF	TGTGTCCAGACAGTGGGACTAGCGGACTCAGATACGCAGTATTTT
TRBV4-3	TRBD1	medium-sized	TRBJ1-1	CASSQAEGGASEAFF	TGCGCCAGCAGCCAAGCGGAAGGGGGCGCGAGTGAAGCTTTCTTT
TRBV7-2	TRBD1	NA	TRBJ2-5	CASSAGQGLGETQYF	TGTGCCAGCAGCGCTGGACAGGGGCTTGGAGAGACCCAGTACTTC
TRBV7-3	TRBD2	NA	TRBJ2-3	CASSPSGGADTQYF	TGTGCCAGCAGCCCAAGCGGGGGGGCAGATACGCAGTATTTT
TRBV28	NA	NA	TRBJ2-7	CASSFGQPLGSRRKVQYF	TGTGCCAGCAGTTTCGGGCAGCCTTTAGGGAGTAGGAGGAAGGTGCAGTACTTC
TRBV15	TRBD1	NA	TRBJ2-7	CATSTGQGAHEQYF	TGTGCCACCAGCACGGGACAGGGGGCCCACGAGCAGTACTTC
TRBV7-9	NA	NA	TRBJ1-3	CASSPDGSSGNTIYF	TGTGCCAGCAGCCCGGACGGGAGCTCTGGAAACACCATATATTTT
TRBV7-6	NA	NA	TRBJ2-2	CASGVTNTGELFF	TGTGCCAGCGGAGTCACGAACACCGGGGAGCTGTTTTTT
TRBV7-9	NA	NA	TRBJ2-5	CASSPGNSGETQYF	TGTGCCAGCAGCCCTGGGAATTCAGGGGAGACCCAGTACTTC
TRBV6-5	NA	NA	TRBJ2-1	CASSYRNEQFF	TGTGCCAGCAGTTACCGCAATGAGCAGTTCTTC
TRBV19	NA	NA	TRBJ2-5	CATKEQGAKETQYF	TGTGCCACTAAAGAACAGGGCGCGAAGGAGACCCAGTACTTC
TRBV5-1	NA	NA	TRBJ2-7	CASSLDREYYEQYF	TGCGCCAGCAGCTTGGACAGGGAGTACTACGAGCAGTACTTC
TRBV5-4	TRBD2	NA	TRBJ2-1	CASSLGLAGPSLNEQFF	TGTGCCAGCAGCTTGGGACTAGCGGGGCCATCTCTCAATGAGCAGTTCTTC
TRBV29-1	NA	few	TRBJ2-3	CSTARQRNTDTQYF	TGCAGCACCGCCCGGCAGCGAAACACAGATACGCAGTATTTT
TRBV6-6	TRBD2	few	TRBJ2-7	CASSDTSGVDEQYF	TGTGCCAGCAGTGATACTAGCGGAGTGGACGAGCAGTACTTC
TRBV30	NA	NA	TRBJ2-7	CASVQGPYEQYF	TGTGCCTCTGTCCAGGGCCCCTACGAGCAGTACTTC
TRBV19	TRBD2	few	TRBJ2-7	CASSISGTGGYEQYF	TGTGCCAGTAGTATCTCGGGGACGGGAGGATACGAGCAGTACTTC
TRBV5-5	NA	NA	TRBJ2-1	CASSLVGEAKTEQFF	TGTGCCAGCAGCTTGGTCGGGGAGGCAAAAACTGAGCAGTTCTTC
TRBV25-1	NA	NA	TRBJ2-1	CASSGVGNNEQFF	TGTGCCAGCAGTGGCGTCGGTAACAATGAGCAGTTCTTC
TRBV5-4	NA	NA	TRBJ2-3	CASSQEARGGSTDTQYF	TGCGCCAGCAGCCAAGAAGCGCGGGGTGGTAGCACAGATACGCAGTATTTT
TRBV7-2	NA	NA	TRBJ1-5	CASSLTGGGNQPQHF	TGTGCCAGCAGCCTGACGGGTGGCGGCAATCAGCCCCAGCATTTT
TRBV7-2	TRBD2	NA	TRBJ2-5	CASSQRLAAETQYF	TGTGCCAGCAGCCAAAGACTAGCAGCGGAGACCCAGTACTTC
TRBV6-5	TRBD2	NA	TRBJ2-7	CASSPTSGSGYEQYF	TGTGCCAGCAGCCCGACTAGCGGGAGCGGGTACGAGCAGTACTTC
TRBV19	TRBD1	once	TRBJ2-5	CASSPGQQETQYF	TGTGCCAGTAGCCCGGGACAGCAAGAGACCCAGTACTTC
TRBV19	NA	NA	TRBJ1-2	CASSIRLKNYGYTF	TGCGCCAGTAGTATCCGACTGAAGAACTATGGCTACACCTTC
TRBV6-1	TRBD1	NA	TRBJ1-2	CASSTARTGGYGYTF	TGTGCCAGCAGTACAGCCCGGACAGGGGGATACGGCTACACCTTC
TRBV6-5	NA	NA	TRBJ2-7	CATFLGLTAYEQYF	TGTGCCACCTTCCTAGGTTTGACTGCCTACGAGCAGTACTTC
TRBV9	TRBD1	NA	TRBJ1-2	CASSQSMTGPYGYTF	TGTGCCAGCAGCCAATCCATGACAGGGCCCTATGGCTACACCTTC
TRBV11-2	TRBD1	NA	TRBJ1-2	CASSLGQTGGRNGYTF	TGTGCCAGCAGCTTAGGTCAGACAGGGGGCCGGAATGGCTACACCTTC
TRBV29-1	TRBD1	NA	TRBJ1-2	CSVGDSYNYGYTF	TGCAGCGTTGGGGACAGCTATAACTATGGCTACACCTTC
TRBV7-2	NA	NA	TRBJ1-1	CASSLGRQSTEAFF	TGTGCCAGCAGCTTAGGTCGACAGAGCACTGAAGCTTTCTTT
TRBV6-6	TRBD1	NA	TRBJ2-7	CAATGQAPYEQYF	TGTGCCGCCACCGGACAGGCCCCCTACGAGCAGTACTTC
TRBV28	TRBD1	few	TRBJ1-2	CASSLVGSGGGVYNYGYTF	TGTGCCAGCAGTTTGGTCGGATCAGGGGGTGGGGTGTATAACTATGGCTACACCTTC
TRBV4-3	TRBD2	NA	TRBJ2-2	CASSQELAGPTGELFF	TGCGCCAGCAGCCAAGAACTAGCGGGACCCACCGGGGAGCTGTTTTTT
TRBV7-2	TRBD1	NA	TRBJ2-5	CASSSLGTGGQETQYF	TGTGCCAGCAGCTCCCTAGGGACAGGGGGGCAAGAGACCCAGTACTTC
TRBV6-4	NA	NA	TRBJ2-7	CASIQLDTHEQYF	TGTGCCAGCATTCAACTCGACACCCACGAGCAGTACTTC
TRBV9	NA	NA	TRBJ2-7	CASSVGSSRDKYEQYF	TGTGCCAGCAGCGTAGGGAGCTCTCGGGATAAATACGAGCAGTACTTC
TRBV10-3	NA	few	TRBJ1-2	CVSSDGFGYTF	TGTGTGTCTAGTGACGGTTTTGGCTACACCTTC
TRBV4-3	TRBD2	NA	TRBJ2-3	CASSQSQISGGSSTDTQYF	TGCGCCAGCAGCCAATCACAGATTAGCGGGGGTTCTAGCACAGATACGCAGTATTTT
TRBV7-2	NA	NA	TRBJ2-2	CASSLQRTGELFF	TGTGCCAGCAGCTTACAGAGGACCGGGGAGCTGTTTTTT
TRBV18	NA	NA	TRBJ2-2	CASSPLLLNTGELFF	TGTGCCAGCTCACCACTTCTCCTGAACACCGGGGAGCTGTTTTTT
TRBV6-5	NA	NA	TRBJ2-7	CASSYSIQAYEQYF	TGTGCCAGCAGTTACTCGATACAGGCCTACGAGCAGTACTTC
TRBV11-2	TRBD2	NA	TRBJ2-2	CASSSSGLAGGAGELFF	TGTGCCAGCAGCTCCTCCGGACTAGCGGGAGGCGCCGGGGAGCTGTTTTTT
TRBV13	TRBD2	once	TRBJ2-1	CASSPGLAGGLGPLNEQFF	TGTGCCAGCAGCCCGGGACTAGCGGGGGGTCTGGGCCCCCTCAATGAGCAGTTCTTC
TRBV7-8	TRBD2	once	TRBJ2-7	CASSLAGPSGAYEQYF	TGTGCCAGCAGCTTAGCGGGTCCTAGCGGAGCCTACGAGCAGTACTTC
TRBV7-3	NA	NA	TRBJ1-1	CASSLSGAGTEAFF	TGTGCCAGCAGCTTATCAGGGGCCGGAACTGAAGCTTTCTTT
TRBV5-1	TRBD1	once	TRBJ2-2	CASSWDSSNTGELFF	TGCGCCAGCAGCTGGGACAGCTCGAACACCGGGGAGCTGTTTTTT
TRBV5-1	NA	NA	TRBJ1-5	CASSLGTADQPQHF	TGCGCCAGCAGCTTGGGGACAGCAGATCAGCCCCAGCATTTT
TRBV9	NA	once	TRBJ2-7	CASSAPERGYEQYF	TGTGCCAGCAGCGCACCCGAACGGGGATACGAGCAGTACTTC
TRBV15	TRBD1	NA	TRBJ1-5	CATSRDGTGVGNQPQHF	TGTGCCACCAGCAGAGACGGGACAGGTGTTGGGAATCAGCCCCAGCATTTT